These 19 T cell receptor beta chains share one sample of origin, sequenced in a study of T cells in Graves' hyperthyroidism and ophthalmopathy. TCR beta CDR3 regions were amplified from RNA. With the HTBI primer set, the TCR CDR3 went through a first round of RT-PCR. TCRdb ran MiXCR on the multiplex PCR reads and lists one entry per CDR3 protein. The top ten hold around 7.9% of the sample, which has 250,000 to 300,000 distinct CDR3 sequences, about an eighth seen once. The sequenced sample consisted of blood. Receptors were obtained from a woman younger than 45 with Graves' hyperthyroidism that later progressed to Graves' ophthalmopathy.

This clonotype has ten or more counts. V is TRBV20-1 and J is TRBJ2-7, with 9 nucleotides matching TRBD2. Trimming took 7 bases from V and 4 from J; bases not matched to a gene: 14. Germline-derived CDR1 and CDR2 are DFQATT and SNEGSKA (reference sequence). There are 15 residues in the CDR3. In DNA form, the CDR3 reads TGCAGTGTTTGGGTCGAGGGACTAGCCGGGTACGAGCAGTACTTC. Its protein product is CSVWVEGLAGYEQYF.

This clonotype has just a few counts. This may stem from a read error, because a much larger clone lies one nucleotide away. Written as DNA, the CDR3 is TGTGCCAGCAATTTATGGCCCCAAGTGGGGAACACTGAAGCTTTCTTT. It yields the protein CASNLWPQVGNTEAFF. This chain links TRBV28 with TRBJ1-1; no clear D. The CDR3 runs to 16 residues. Germline CDR1 reads MDHEN; CDR2 reads SYDVKM.

This clonotype was observed a handful of times. A much more abundant neighbour one base away suggests this may be a read error. The chain employs TRBV7-3 and TRBJ1-6; TRBD1 matches at 7 bases. The CDR3 runs 15 residues. The germline gives CDR1 SGHTA, CDR2 FQGTGA. With V trimmed by 5 bases and J by 11 bases, 12 bases remained unmatched. This chain's CDR3 is CASSPLDRVTPPLHF. In DNA form, the CDR3 reads TGTGCCAGCAGCCCCCTTGACAGGGTTACCCCACCCCTCCACTTT.

This clonotype was seen at least ten times. A junction end diverges from the germline sequence, so it may reflect a read error. This chain connects TRBV7-9 to TRBJ2-5, with D unclear. Germline V CDR1 and CDR2: SEHNR, FQNEAQ (reference sequence). The CDR3 sequence is 13 residues long. The DNA for the CDR3 is TGTGCCAGCAACTTAGTCCTAGAAGAGACCCAGTACTTC. It is translated as CASNLVLEETQYF.

There are many counts of this clonotype. The V gene is TRBV6-1, the J gene TRBJ1-1; D is unresolved. Per germline, CDR1 MNHNS and CDR2 SASEGT. The V end lost 7 bases, the J end lost 1 base, and 7 bases lay between the germline ends. This CDR3 has 12 residues. The CDR3 is CASKRPNTEAFF. The DNA for the CDR3 is TGTGCCAGCAAGCGGCCGAACACTGAAGCTTTCTTT.

This chain links TRBV19 with TRBJ1-1; TRBD1 is a possible D gene (6 bases). Trimming took off 8 bases at V and 9 bases at J, with 13 bases between the two ends. Germline CDR1 reads LNHDA; CDR2 reads SQIVND (reference sequence). This CDR3 spans 11 amino acids. The CDR3 DNA reads as TGTGCCAGTGGAGGGACACCTAAAGCTTTCTTT. This gives the protein CASGGTPKAFF.

This clonotype was seen ten or more times. V usage is TRBV2 and J usage is TRBJ2-7; tentative D call: TRBD2 (5 bases). Germline V CDR1 and CDR2: SNHLY, FYNNEI. The CDR3 spans 12 residues. V was pared by 3 bases and J by 5 bases, with 8 bases between. The CDR3 nucleotides are TGTGCCAGCAGTGAGGGGAGCCACGAGCAGTACTTC. The encoded protein is CASSEGSHEQYF.

This clonotype has only a few counts. The rearrangement joins TRBV6-1 to TRBJ2-1; 12 bases are a match to TRBD2. Germline CDR1 and CDR2: MNHNS and SASEGT. Trimming cost V 6 bases and J 8 bases; bases outside gene matches: 2. This CDR3 is built from 13 residues. CDR3 residues: CASRGLAGYEQFF. DNA of the CDR3: TGTGCCAGCAGGGGACTAGCGGGTTATGAGCAGTTCTTC.

This clonotype was seen many times. The V gene is TRBV12-3 or TRBV12-4, the J gene TRBJ2-2; 9 nucleotides agree with TRBD1. V lost 6 bases, J lost 6 bases, and 5 bases stayed unmatched. The CDR3 sequence is 14 residues long. CDR3 in DNA: TGTGCCAGCAGCCCGGGACAGGGTCCCGGGGAGCTGTTTTTT. This encodes CASSPGQGPGELFF.

This clonotype was detected many times. This chain uses TRBV28 with TRBJ2-1; D might be TRBD2 (5 bases). V was pared by 5 bases and J by 4 bases, with 24 bases between. The CDR3 extends over 18 amino acids. In germline, CDR1 is MDHEN, CDR2 SYDVKM. CDR3 residues: CASSSVAVALVRYNEQFF. The CDR3 DNA reads as TGTGCCAGCAGTAGCGTTGCGGTAGCGTTGGTCAGATACAATGAGCAGTTCTTC.

The CDR3 region has the DNA TGTGCCAGCAGCTGGAGTGGGGGAAGCTCCTACAATGAGCAGTTCTTC. This codes for CASSWSGGSSYNEQFF. The chain is built from TRBV7-2 and TRBJ2-1; D is possibly TRBD1 or TRBD2 (5 bases each). Trimming took off 4 bases at V and 0 bases at J, with 13 bases between the two ends. CDR3 length: 16 amino acids. Germline loops: CDR1 SGHTA, CDR2 FQGNSA.

This clonotype was detected a few times. This chain uses TRBV18 with TRBJ1-4; the match to TRBD1 covers 10 bases. V lost 3 bases and J lost 8; bases outside the gene matches: 9. The CDR3 sequence is 16 residues long. Germline V CDR1 and CDR2: KGHSH, LQKENI. CDR3 amino acids: CASSPRTGGGEEKLFF. In DNA form, the CDR3 reads TGTGCCAGCTCACCTCGGACAGGGGGGGGAGAGGAAAAACTGTTTTTT. The variable domain in full, with the rest retrieved from reference TRBV18 and TRBJ1-4, is NAGVMQNPRHLVRRRGQEARLRCSPMKGHSHVYWYRQLPEEGLKFMVYLQKENIIDESGMPKERFSAEFPKEGPSILRIQQVVRGDSAAYFCASSPRTGGGEEKLFFGSGTQLSVL.

This clonotype was detected only a few times. The CDR3 loop is CASSLGGERSTEAFF. DNA of the CDR3: TGTGCCAGCAGCCTGGGTGGGGAAAGAAGCACTGAAGCTTTCTTT. This chain connects TRBV14 to TRBJ1-1; D is unclear. Germline CDR1 reads SGHDN; CDR2 reads FVKESK. Trimming removed 4 bases from V and 4 bases from J, with 16 bases in between. The CDR3 loop spans 15 amino acids.

This clonotype was picked up a small number of times. The rearrangement uses TRBV20-1 and TRBJ1-2, with D perhaps matching TRBD1 (5 bases). Per the germline V gene, CDR1 is DFQATT and CDR2 is SNEGSKA (reference sequence). The V gene lost 0 bases and the J gene lost 4 bases, with 12 bases spanning the gap. This CDR3 comprises 14 residues. The CDR3 DNA sequence: TGCAGTGCTAGAGATGAAGGGGCCTTCTATGGCTACACCTTC. Amino acid sequence: CSARDEGAFYGYTF.

This clonotype was observed many times. The chain combines TRBV18 with TRBJ2-7; 11 bases agree with TRBD2. Germline trimming cut 8 bases from V and 5 bases from J; bases unmatched to any gene: 5. The germline V gene encodes CDR1 KGHSH and CDR2 LQKENI. CDR3 length: 13 residues. The CDR3 loop is CASKTSGINEQYF. As DNA, the CDR3 is TGTGCCAGCAAGACTAGCGGGATAAACGAGCAGTACTTC.

In this sample, this clonotype turned up many times. This may stem from a read error, because a much larger clone lies one nucleotide away. The V and J genes are TRBV11-2 and TRBJ2-7; D ambiguous. This CDR3 has 11 residues. From germline, CDR1 is SGHAT and CDR2 FQNNGV. V was pared by 1 base and J by 6 bases, with 4 bases between. CDR3: CASSLGFEQYF. The CDR3 DNA reads TGTGCCAGCAGCTTAGGGTTCGAGCAGTACTTC.

In its sample, this clonotype was seen many times. The chain uses TRBV28 and TRBJ2-5; TRBD2 matches at 7 bases. The CDR3 runs to 15 residues. The germline gives CDR1 MDHEN, CDR2 SYDVKM. Unmatched junction bases numbered 13, after V lost 7 bases and J lost 5 bases. CDR3 residues: CASNRLRAGSETQYF. In nucleotides, the CDR3 is TGTGCCAGCAACCGACTTAGAGCGGGATCCGAGACCCAGTACTTC. The full variable domain, with the rest looked up from reference TRBV28 and TRBJ2-5, is DVKVTQSSRYLVKRTGEKVFLECVQDMDHENMFWYRQDPGLGLRLIYFSYDVKMKEKGDIPEGYSVSREKKERFSLILESASTNQTSMYLCASNRLRAGSETQYFGPGTRLLVL.

The rearrangement links TRBV7-3 to TRBJ2-2, with a possible D match to TRBD2 (6 bases). Germline V gives CDR1 SGHTA, CDR2 FQGTGA. V was clipped by 5 bases and J by 1 base, with 14 bases between them. This CDR3 has 16 residues. This CDR3 reads CASSPGPGENTGELFF. CDR3 DNA: TGTGCCAGCAGCCCGGGGCCGGGGGAGAACACCGGGGAGCTGTTTTTT.

Regarding this clonotype: One end of the junction varies from germline; a read error may be responsible. This chain joins TRBV6-5 and TRBJ2-7; 7 nucleotides line up with TRBD1. CDR1 and CDR2 (germline): MNHEY, SVGAGI. The CDR3 consists of 15 residues. The CDR3, as DNA: TGTGCCAGCAGTTTTCCGGGACAGCCCTCCCACGAGCAGTACTTC. This sequence encodes CASSFPGQPSHEQYF.